One and the same sample provided the 9 T cell receptor beta chains below, sequenced in a study of cytomegalovirus exposure and HLA in healthy donors listed by TCRdb under 2017. Preparation of the library involved the immunoSEQ multiplex PCR assay. For the multiplex PCR, a mixture combining 60 forward primers for TCR Vbeta segments and 13 reverse primers for TCR Jbeta segments was used. TCRdb took over this immuneACCESS table, retaining in-frame rearrangements with V and J assigned. Such tables are incomplete; in checked studies, under half of the missing clones stem from an unresolved V gene, and the remainder is unexplained. Here the sample has nearly 80,000 clones; under 85% occur a single time. The ten largest clones add up to roughly 22% of the sample. The sample taken for sequencing was PBMCs. The receptors derive from a woman between 35 and 50 years old in good health and CMV-seropositive.

V gene TRBV21-1 combines with J gene TRBJ2-2; whether TRBD2, the table's D call, matches the DNA was not checked. TRBV21-1 is a pseudogene. CDR3 length: 16 residues. The CDR3 DNA follows: TGTGCCAGCAGCCCCCGGGCTAGCGTTTTCACCGGGGAGCTGTTTTTT. This encodes CASSPRASVFTGELFF.

V gene TRBV7-8 combines with J gene TRBJ2-7; TRBD1 matches at 9 bases. CDR1 is SGHVS and CDR2 is FQNEAQ in the germline V gene. Trimming cost V 1 base and J 2 bases; bases outside gene matches: 6. The CDR3 extends over 16 amino acids. The CDR3, as DNA: TGTGCCAGCAGCTTAGTCTGGGACAGGGCAACCTACGAGCAGTACTTC. Its protein product is CASSLVWDRATYEQYF. Variable domain in full (rest from reference TRBV7-8 and TRBJ2-7): GAGVSQSPRYKVAKRGQDVALRCDPISGHVSLFWYQQALGQGPEFLTYFQNEAQLDKSGLPSDRFFAERPEGSVSTLKIQRTQQEDSAVYLCASSLVWDRATYEQYFGPGTRLTVT.

This clone was seen just once. This sequence joins TRBV5-4 and TRBJ2-5, with D unresolved. The J call may be in error: the DNA end matches TRBJ2-7 better. Germline V gene lookup returns CDR1 SGHNT and CDR2 YYREEE (reference sequence). The CDR3 runs 12 residues. CDR3 in DNA: TGTGCCAGCAGCTTGTTGCCCTTCGAGCAGTACTTC. This sequence encodes CASSLLPFEQYF.

The rearrangement joins TRBV2 to TRBJ2-6; 9 bases are a match to TRBD1. This CDR3 contains 15 residues. The germline CDR1 and CDR2 sequences are SNHLY and FYNNEI. Trimming at V came to 6 bases and at J to 3 bases, leaving 3 bases not matched to a gene. CDR3: CASRQGASGANVLTF. The CDR3 region has the DNA TGTGCCAGCAGACAGGGGGCGAGTGGGGCCAACGTCCTGACTTTC.

The chain uses TRBV15 and TRBJ2-1; a possible D gene is TRBD1 (5 bases). V shed 1 base and J shed 7 bases, with 17 bases lying between them. Germline CDR1 reads LNHNV; CDR2 reads YYDKDF (reference sequence). This CDR3 is built from 16 residues. The CDR3: CATSRGHELRANEQFF. In DNA form, the CDR3 reads TGTGCCACCAGCAGAGGCCACGAACTCAGGGCGAATGAGCAGTTCTTC. Drawing the rest from reference TRBV15 and TRBJ2-1, the complete variable domain is DAMVIQNPRYQVTQFGKPVTLSCSQTLNHNVMYWYQQKSSQAPKLLFHYYDKDFNNEADTPDNFQSRRPNTSFCFLDIRSPGLGDTAMYLCATSRGHELRANEQFFGPGTRLTVL.

This rearrangement joins TRBV6-1 to TRBJ1-5; D gene ambiguous. The V end lost 7 bases, the J end lost 0 bases, and 10 bases lay between the germline ends. Germline V gene sequence: CDR1 MNHNS, CDR2 SASEGT. CDR3 size: 14 residues. This CDR3 is CASIAAYSNQPQHF. The CDR3 region has the DNA TGTGCCAGCATCGCTGCGTATAGCAATCAGCCCCAGCATTTT.

This clone showed up just a few times. The V gene is TRBV7-9, the J gene TRBJ1-1, with a weak D call TRBD1 (6 bases). CDR3 length equals 15 residues. The V end lost 1 base, the J end lost 5 bases, and 14 bases lay between the germline ends. Germline-derived CDR1 and CDR2 are SEHNR and FQNEAQ (reference sequence). The CDR3 nucleotides read TGTGCCAGCAGCTTAGATGAGGGGGTGAGGACTGAAGCTTTCTTT. This gives the protein CASSLDEGVRTEAFF.

This clone was observed once. The rearrangement links TRBV6-6 to TRBJ1-2; tentative D call: TRBD1 (6 bases). The CDR3 spans 13 residues. The V end was cut by 5 bases, the J end by 8 bases, with 15 bases between. CDR1 is MNHNY, CDR2 SVGAGI, per germline (reference sequence). The CDR3 loop reads CASSNTGQGGYTF. CDR3 nucleotides: TGTGCCAGCAGTAATACAGGCCAGGGGGGCTACACCTTC.

V and J are TRBV30 and TRBJ1-4; TRBD1 agrees at 7 bases. Germline-derived CDR1 and CDR2 are GTSNPN and SVGIG (reference sequence). Trimming cost V 0 bases and J 8 bases; bases outside gene matches: 6. This CDR3 has 14 amino acids. The CDR3 coding sequence is TGTGCCTGGAGTGTTAGGGGGCTCTACGAAAAACTGTTTTTT. Protein: CAWSVRGLYEKLFF.